Each of the 23 T cell receptor beta chains below was sequenced from the same sample in a study of Ad26.COV2.S vaccination and SARS-CoV-2 variants. Using immunoSEQ multiplex PCR, the repertoire was profiled, and TCRdb retains in-frame clones only, with some absent. The sample lists some 520,000 clones; approximately 90% were seen once. Treatment here: some 20 received Ad26.COV2.S at low or high dose, single or two shots; 5 received placebo; per-sample allocation not given. At day 63 after the first vaccine or placebo injection, samples were drawn. The material was peripheral blood, obtained in a trial of Ad26.COV2.S vaccine versus placebo. Receptors were obtained from a person aged 18-60 years who received the Ad26.COV2.S COVID-19 vaccine or a placebo.

The rearrangement uses TRBV28 and TRBJ2-7; unclear D gene. Germline V gives CDR1 MDHEN, CDR2 SYDVKM. This CDR3 has 14 residues. Trimming pared 6 bases from V and 2 bases from J, leaving 14 bases between. CDR3 protein: CASSPPPSTYEQYF. The CDR3, as DNA: TGTGCCAGCAGCCCCCCGCCCTCCACCTACGAGCAGTACTTC.

This clone was recorded once. The chain couples TRBV7-9 to TRBJ2-1, with 10 bases aligning to TRBD2. V shed 5 bases, J shed 4 bases, and the junction held 8 bases outside the gene matches. CDR1 SEHNR and CDR2 FQNEAQ come from the germline V gene (reference sequence). The CDR3 has 16 residues. CDR3 in amino acids: CASSPKSSGGYNEQFF. CDR3 nucleotide sequence: TGTGCCAGCAGCCCAAAATCTAGCGGGGGTTACAATGAGCAGTTCTTC.

The rearrangement links TRBV28 to TRBJ2-3; 7 positions agree with TRBD2. There are 17 residues in the CDR3. V lost 5 bases, J lost 2 bases, and 13 bases stayed unmatched. From germline, CDR1 is MDHEN and CDR2 SYDVKM. The CDR3: CASSPGVISGFTDTQYF. CDR3 bases: TGTGCCAGCAGTCCCGGGGTGATTAGCGGGTTCACAGATACGCAGTATTTT.

This clone came up a few times. V is TRBV28 and J is TRBJ1-4; 9 bases are a match to TRBD1. Per germline, CDR1 MDHEN and CDR2 SYDVKM. The V and J ends lost 7 bases and 8 bases, in that order; junction bases with no gene match: 17. CDR3 length equals 17 residues. CDR3 sequence (DNA): TGTGCCAGCACCCCGGGACAGGGATTCGTTCGGGAGGAAAAACTGTTTTTT. Its protein product is CASTPGQGFVREEKLFF.

The chain uses TRBV4-1 and TRBJ1-2; D gene ambiguous. V dropped 4 bases and J dropped 2 bases, with 17 bases sitting between them. Germline lookup yields CDR1 MGHRA and CDR2 YSYEKL. The CDR3 is 16 residues long. CDR3 sequence (DNA): TGCGCCAGCAGCCTACCACGGCGGGGAACAAACTATGGCTACACCTTC. Translating gives CASSLPRRGTNYGYTF.

V and J are TRBV6-2 or TRBV6-3 and TRBJ1-2, with no clear D. The CDR3 totals 14 residues. V lost 2 bases to trimming and J lost 1 base, with 8 bases between them. Germline lookup yields CDR1 MNHEY and CDR2 SVGEGT. CDR3 nucleotide sequence: TGTGCCAGCAGTTACCAGGCCCTTAACTATGGCTACACCTTC. Translated: CASSYQALNYGYTF.

The chain employs TRBV7-9 and TRBJ2-5; 8 bases map to TRBD1. Germline assignment: CDR1 SEHNR and CDR2 FQNEAQ (reference sequence). The CDR3 runs 18 residues. J was trimmed by 7 bases and V by 4 bases; bases with no gene match: 20. CDR3 DNA sequence: TGTGCCAGCAGCTCGGAAAGACAGGGGCCAAGTCGAGGGGGGACCCAGTACTTC. The encoded protein is CASSSERQGPSRGGTQYF.

This chain uses TRBV3-1 (or the pseudogene TRBV3-2) with TRBJ1-1, with a tentative D call TRBD1 (5 bases). Trimming pared 4 bases from V and 0 bases from J, leaving 12 bases between. CDR1 LGHDT and CDR2 YNNKEL come from the germline V gene (reference sequence). CDR3 length: 15 amino acids. The CDR3 reads CASSPPRQLNTEAFF. CDR3 coding DNA: TGTGCCAGCAGCCCCCCCCGACAGTTGAACACTGAAGCTTTCTTT.

The genes are TRBV5-1 and TRBJ2-1, with TRBD2 matching 11 bases. The CDR3 loop spans 17 amino acids. Germline V lookup: CDR1 SGHRS, CDR2 YFSETQ. The V gene end was trimmed by 3 bases and the J gene end by 5 bases; junction bases not matched to a gene: 10. The CDR3 spells CASSSHQRLAGHNEQFF. The DNA of the CDR3 is TGCGCCAGCAGCTCCCACCAGAGACTAGCGGGACACAATGAGCAGTTCTTC.

The chain has TRBV7-8 and TRBJ2-7; TRBD2 agrees at 7 bases. There are 15 residues in the CDR3. J lost 5 bases, V lost 2 bases, and 9 bases had no gene match. CDR1 is SGHVS, CDR2 FQNEAQ, per germline. The CDR3 DNA reads as TGTGCCAGCAGCTTATATGCCGGGAGGCCCGACGAGCAGTACTTC. Its translation is CASSLYAGRPDEQYF.

This clone was picked up one time. The chain carries TRBV9 and TRBJ1-2, with TRBD1 matching over 8 bases. Germline V gene sequence: CDR1 SGDLS, CDR2 YYNGEE. The length of the CDR3 is 14 residues. V was clipped by 0 bases and J by 8 bases; unmatched bases: 6. Here the CDR3 reads CASSVGRGQEGYTF. The CDR3 region has the DNA TGTGCCAGCAGCGTAGGCAGGGGGCAGGAGGGCTACACCTTC.

The chain carries TRBV11-2 and TRBJ2-7; TRBD2 matches 8 bases. Germline-derived CDR1 and CDR2 are SGHAT and FQNNGV. V was pared by 5 bases and J by 4 bases, with 7 bases of the junction left unmatched. The CDR3 has 14 residues. DNA of the CDR3: TGTGCCAGCAGCCTTCATCGGGGGGGATACGAGCAGTACTTC. Encoded protein: CASSLHRGGYEQYF.

This chain connects TRBV18 to TRBJ1-2; possible D gene TRBD1, 5 bases. V was trimmed by 2 bases and J by 7 bases, leaving 14 bases between them. The CDR3 runs to 14 residues. From germline, CDR1 is KGHSH and CDR2 LQKENI. This CDR3 reads CASSPFIGGGGYTF. Written as DNA, the CDR3 is TGTGCCAGCTCACCATTTATTGGGGGAGGTGGCTACACCTTC.

The chain is built from TRBV30 and TRBJ1-3; D is perhaps TRBD1 (6 bases). CDR1 is GTSNPN and CDR2 is SVGIG in the germline V gene (reference sequence). Trimming stripped 0 bases from V and 4 bases from J, with 19 bases between. The CDR3 has 17 residues. In DNA form, the CDR3 reads TGTGCCTGGAGTGTATTCGGTGGGGGCGCGGGAGGAAACACCATATATTTT. Encoded protein: CAWSVFGGGAGGNTIYF.

This sequence joins TRBV2 and TRBJ2-1; the match to TRBD2 covers 8 bases. V lost 1 base and J lost 8; bases outside the gene matches: 7. There are 15 residues in the CDR3. Germline lookup yields CDR1 SNHLY and CDR2 FYNNEI. CDR3 nucleotides: TGTGCCAGCAGTGAAGTTCGAGCGGGAGCGGATGAGCAGTTCTTC. It is translated as CASSEVRAGADEQFF. The variable domain in full, completed from reference TRBV2 and TRBJ2-1, reads EPEVTQTPSHQVTQMGQEVILRCVPISNHLYFYWYRQILGQKVEFLVSFYNNEISEKSEIFDDQFSVERPDGSNFTLKIRSTKLEDSAMYFCASSEVRAGADEQFFGPGTRLTVL.

The chain is built from TRBV28 and TRBJ2-3, with D unresolved. The germline V and J ends were trimmed by 1 base and 2 bases, with 7 bases remaining between them. Germline CDR1 is MDHEN and CDR2 is SYDVKM. CDR3 length: 14 amino acids. The CDR3 bases are TGTGCCAGCAGTTTATCCCAACCCACAGATACGCAGTATTTT. This translates into CASSLSQPTDTQYF.

This chain joins TRBV6-2 or TRBV6-3 and TRBJ2-7, with a weak D call TRBD1 (6 bases). V was pared by 5 bases and J by 2 bases, with 16 bases between. Germline CDR1 MNHEY, CDR2 SVGEGT. The CDR3 covers 15 residues. As DNA, the CDR3 is TGTGCCAGCAGTACCCGACAGGCCCAAACCTACGAGCAGTACTTC. As protein: CASSTRQAQTYEQYF.

This clone showed up just once. The chain is built from TRBV6-6 and TRBJ1-2, with 7 bases matching TRBD1. CDR1 is MNHNY and CDR2 is SVGAGI in the germline V gene (reference sequence). The CDR3 runs 15 residues. V lost 6 bases and J lost 4; bases outside the gene matches: 11. CDR3 DNA sequence: TGTGCCAGCAGCAACCCGCGGGACAGCATCTATGGCTACACCTTC. This gives the protein CASSNPRDSIYGYTF.

This clone appeared a few times. This chain connects TRBV28 to TRBJ2-7; 10 bases line up with TRBD1. Germline values: CDR1 MDHEN, CDR2 SYDVKM. Trimming at V came to 9 bases and at J to 2 bases, leaving 7 bases not matched to a gene. CDR3 size: 14 residues. This CDR3 reads CASKTGGVPYEQYF. DNA of the CDR3: TGTGCCAGTAAGACAGGGGGCGTCCCCTACGAGCAGTACTTC.

This chain links TRBV28 with TRBJ1-6, with a weak D call TRBD1 (6 bases). CDR1 and CDR2 (germline): MDHEN, SYDVKM. This CDR3 is 13 amino acids long. The V and J ends lost 9 bases and 8 bases respectively, with 14 bases between them. The CDR3 spells CASKGGGYSPLHF. CDR3 nucleotides: TGTGCCAGTAAAGGAGGGGGGTATTCACCCCTCCACTTT.

As DNA, the CDR3 is TGTGCCAGTAGTATAGAGTCCGGGGACTATGGCTACACCTTC. Encoded protein: CASSIESGDYGYTF. The gene calls are TRBV19 and TRBJ1-2; D call uncertain. This CDR3 comprises 14 residues. V gave up 0 bases and J gave up 3 bases, with 8 bases separating them. CDR1 is LNHDA and CDR2 is SQIVND in the germline V gene (reference sequence).

The V and J genes are TRBV20-1 and TRBJ2-7, with no clear D. This CDR3 comprises 11 residues. Germline assignment: CDR1 DFQATT and CDR2 SNEGSKA (reference sequence). Between the trimmed V and J ends, which lost 7 bases and 5 bases, there was a span of 12 bases. The chain's CDR3 is CSVRVINEQYF. In DNA form, the CDR3 reads TGCAGTGTAAGGGTTATCAACGAGCAGTACTTC.

This rearrangement joins TRBV6-1 to TRBJ2-1, with D perhaps being TRBD1 or TRBD2 (5 bases each). CDR1 is MNHNS, CDR2 SASEGT, per germline. V was clipped by 2 bases and J by 9 bases, with 14 bases between them. This CDR3 has 14 residues. DNA for the CDR3: TGTGCCAGCAGTGAAATAGTGGGACCCGGTGAGCAGTTCTTC. Translated, it gives CASSEIVGPGEQFF.